A selection of T cell receptor beta chains follows, all from one sample in a study of CD8 T cells in Susac syndrome. A single record per CDR3 protein comes from TCRdb applying MiXCR to the immunoSEQ multiplex PCR reads. The table includes approximately 210,000 distinct CDR3 sequences, approximately 94% detected once. The specimen was CD4+ T cells from PBMCs. The receptors were sampled from a human donor with Susac syndrome. Each CDR3 is given with its conserved first and last residue. D genes are given only for firm matches. Clone size is given for some rows only: seen once, a few or many times, or a class if the clone is expanded.

V: TRBV7-9
J: TRBJ1-2
size: .
D: .
DNA: TGTGCCAGCAGCCCCTCCACTGGCTACACCTTC
CDR3: CASSPSTGYTF

V: TRBV28
J: TRBJ2-2
size: .
D: TRBD1
DNA: TGTGCCAGCAGTCGGACAGGGTTCTCGGGCACCAAGGAGCTGTTTTTT
CDR3: CASSRTGFSGTKELFF

V: TRBV9
J: TRBJ1-1
size: .
D: .
DNA: TGTGCCAGCAGCGTAAGGTCGGCGAACACTGAAGCTTTCTTT
CDR3: CASSVRSANTEAFF

V: TRBV9
J: TRBJ2-7
size: .
D: .
DNA: TGTGCCAGCAGCGTAGAACACGCCGGCGAGCAGTACTTC
CDR3: CASSVEHAGEQYF

V: TRBV6-2/TRBV6-3
J: TRBJ2-7
size: .
D: TRBD1
DNA: TGTGCCAGCGGGAAAGAGCCCGGGACAGGCTACGAGCAGTACTTC
CDR3: CASGKEPGTGYEQYF

V: TRBV6-5
J: TRBJ2-2
size: .
D: .
DNA: TGTGCCAGCAGTTACAATCGGGACACCGGGGAGCTGTTTTTT
CDR3: CASSYNRDTGELFF

V: TRBV7-8
J: TRBJ2-1
size: .
D: .
DNA: TGTGCCAGCAGGGAGGGAAACTCCTACAATGAGCAGTTCTTC
CDR3: CASREGNSYNEQFF

V: TRBV30
J: TRBJ1-1
size: .
D: TRBD1
DNA: TGTGCCTGGCGGACAGGGAACACTGAAGCTTTCTTT
CDR3: CAWRTGNTEAFF

V: TRBV20-1
J: TRBJ1-5
size: .
D: .
DNA: TGCAGTGCTAGAGAAACAGGCCAGCCCCAGCATTTT
CDR3: CSARETGQPQHF

V: TRBV30
J: TRBJ1-1
size: .
D: TRBD1
DNA: TGTGCCTGGAGTCACACGCAGGGGGGAGGCACTGAAGCTTTCTTT
CDR3: CAWSHTQGGGTEAFF

V: TRBV7-8
J: TRBJ1-6
size: .
D: .
DNA: TGTGCCAGCAGCTTAGCAGACATCATGAATTCACCCCTCCACTTT
CDR3: CASSLADIMNSPLHF

V: TRBV11-3
J: TRBJ2-5
size: .
D: .
DNA: TGTGCCAGCAGCCGGGGATCGGCGGGGCCCCAAGAGACCCAGTACTTC
CDR3: CASSRGSAGPQETQYF

V: TRBV20-1
J: TRBJ1-2
size: .
D: .
DNA: TGCAGTGCTGTTCGTCGTGGAGACGACTATGGCTACACCTTC
CDR3: CSAVRRGDDYGYTF

V: TRBV4-3
J: TRBJ1-2
size: .
D: .
DNA: TGCGCCAGCAGCCAAGATCTGGAGGGGAGCTATGGCTACACCTTC
CDR3: CASSQDLEGSYGYTF

V: TRBV4-3
J: TRBJ1-5
size: once
D: .
DNA: TGCGCCAGCAGCCAAGTTAGAGGGCTTCAGCCCCAGCATTTT
CDR3: CASSQVRGLQPQHF

V: TRBV5-4
J: TRBJ2-2
size: .
D: .
DNA: TGTGCCAGCAGCTCGACGACAGGGAGGAGCACCGGGGAGCTGTTTTTT
CDR3: CASSSTTGRSTGELFF

V: TRBV7-9
J: TRBJ2-3
size: once
D: TRBD2
DNA: TGTGCCAGCAGCAAAGACCTACTAGCGGGACTCACAGATACGCAGTATTTT
CDR3: CASSKDLLAGLTDTQYF

V: TRBV3-1
J: TRBJ2-7
size: .
D: .
DNA: TGTGCCAGCAGCCAAGACCTGGTTAGGGGGTACGAGCAGTACTTC
CDR3: CASSQDLVRGYEQYF

V: TRBV24-1
J: TRBJ1-5
size: .
D: TRBD1
DNA: TGTGCCACCAGTGATCCGGGACAGGGGGCGGAACAGCCCCAGCATTTT
CDR3: CATSDPGQGAEQPQHF

V: TRBV3-1
J: TRBJ2-5
size: .
D: .
DNA: TGTGCCAGCAGCCAAGGGAATGGAGGGGAGACCCAGTACTTC
CDR3: CASSQGNGGETQYF

V: TRBV28
J: TRBJ1-6
size: .
D: TRBD1
DNA: TGTGCCAGCAGTTTTCTCCCGGCAGGGGGGAGTTCACCCCTCCACTTT
CDR3: CASSFLPAGGSSPLHF

V: TRBV4-1
J: TRBJ2-3
size: .
D: .
DNA: TGCGCCAGCAGCCAAGTGGGACTCTCGACAGATACGCAGTATTTT
CDR3: CASSQVGLSTDTQYF

V: TRBV30
J: TRBJ2-7
size: .
D: .
DNA: TGTGCCTGGAGTGTACGTTCGGGTTACGAGCAGTACTTC
CDR3: CAWSVRSGYEQYF

V: TRBV6-2/TRBV6-3
J: TRBJ2-1
size: few
D: TRBD2
DNA: TGTGCCAGCAGTCTAGCGGGGGAATACAATGAGCAGTTCTTC
CDR3: CASSLAGEYNEQFF

V: TRBV29-1
J: TRBJ1-1
size: .
D: TRBD1
DNA: TGCAGCGGAGGGGACAGGCAGAACACTGAAGCTTTCTTT
CDR3: CSGGDRQNTEAFF

V: TRBV4-3
J: TRBJ1-2
size: .
D: .
DNA: TGCGCCAGCAGCCAAGATCCCGGGAGAATTAACTATGGCTACACCTTC
CDR3: CASSQDPGRINYGYTF

V: TRBV7-2
J: TRBJ2-1
size: .
D: TRBD2
DNA: TGTGCCAGCAGCTTAGCTCAGGGGAGCGGGGGTTTGGAGCAGTTCTTC
CDR3: CASSLAQGSGGLEQFF

V: TRBV20-1
J: TRBJ1-6
size: .
D: .
DNA: TGCAGTGCTAGAGATGTTCAGGGGCTGTATAATTCACCCCTCCACTTT
CDR3: CSARDVQGLYNSPLHF

V: TRBV10-3
J: TRBJ1-2
size: .
D: TRBD1
DNA: TGTGCCATCACCTCGGACAGGAACTATGGCTACACCTTC
CDR3: CAITSDRNYGYTF

V: TRBV3-1
J: TRBJ2-3
size: .
D: TRBD2
DNA: TGTGCCAGCAGCCAAGCGGCGGGGGACACAGATACGCAGTATTTT
CDR3: CASSQAAGDTDTQYF

V: TRBV25-1
J: TRBJ2-1
size: .
D: .
DNA: TGTGCCAGCAGTTCAGGGCGGCAGTTCTTC
CDR3: CASSSGRQFF

V: TRBV6-2/TRBV6-3
J: TRBJ2-1
size: .
D: TRBD2
DNA: TGTGCCAGCAGTTACGCGGGGGAGATATATGAGCAGTTCTTC
CDR3: CASSYAGEIYEQFF

V: TRBV6-6
J: TRBJ2-7
size: .
D: .
DNA: TGTGCCAGCAGTTACGACGGGTACGAGCAGTACTTC
CDR3: CASSYDGYEQYF

V: TRBV20-1
J: TRBJ1-2
size: once
D: TRBD1
DNA: TGCAGTGCGCCACAGGGGGCCGAGGACTATGGCTACACCTTC
CDR3: CSAPQGAEDYGYTF

V: TRBV6-2/TRBV6-3
J: TRBJ2-5
size: once
D: .
DNA: TGTGCCAGCAGTCGGGGGCATAGAGAGACCCAGTACTTC
CDR3: CASSRGHRETQYF

V: TRBV28
J: TRBJ1-4
size: .
D: .
DNA: TGTGCCAGCAGTTTTGGCAGGGATCGTGAAAAACTGTTTTTT
CDR3: CASSFGRDREKLFF

V: TRBV2
J: TRBJ1-5
size: .
D: .
DNA: TGTGCCAGCAGTAAAGGAGCGTATAGCAATCAGCCCCAGCATTTT
CDR3: CASSKGAYSNQPQHF

V: TRBV28
J: TRBJ1-6
size: .
D: .
DNA: TGTGCCAGCAGCCGGGACCCCAATTCACCCCTCCACTTT
CDR3: CASSRDPNSPLHF

V: TRBV20-1
J: TRBJ2-4
size: .
D: .
DNA: TGCAGTGCGGACCGGGAGCCCGGAAAAAACATTCAGTACTTC
CDR3: CSADREPGKNIQYF

V: TRBV4-1
J: TRBJ2-7
size: .
D: .
DNA: TGCGCCAGCCCCCTCGGAACCGGGACGGCGGACGAGCAGTACTTC
CDR3: CASPLGTGTADEQYF

V: TRBV11-2
J: TRBJ1-1
size: .
D: .
DNA: TGTGCCAGCAGCTTAGCATCCGGGGGAGGAGCTTTCTTT
CDR3: CASSLASGGGAFF

V: TRBV19
J: TRBJ1-1
size: .
D: .
DNA: TGTGCCAGTAGTACCAGACGACAGCAGAACACTGAAGCTTTCTTT
CDR3: CASSTRRQQNTEAFF

V: TRBV20-1
J: TRBJ2-3
size: once
D: TRBD2
DNA: TGCAGTGCTAGAGATCCGCGATCGGGGGGGAGCACAGATACGCAGTATTTT
CDR3: CSARDPRSGGSTDTQYF

V: TRBV24-1
J: TRBJ2-4
size: .
D: .
DNA: TGTGCCACCAGTGATCCTACCGGGACCGGAAGAGACATTCAGTACTTC
CDR3: CATSDPTGTGRDIQYF

V: TRBV20-1
J: TRBJ1-5
size: .
D: .
DNA: TGCAGTGCTAGAGATTGGAGGCGTCTCCTACGGGGTCAGCCCCAGCATTTT
CDR3: CSARDWRRLLRGQPQHF

V: TRBV5-1
J: TRBJ1-5
size: few
D: TRBD1
DNA: TGCGCCAGCAGCTTGGAAGGGACAGGGGATCAGCCCCAGCATTTT
CDR3: CASSLEGTGDQPQHF